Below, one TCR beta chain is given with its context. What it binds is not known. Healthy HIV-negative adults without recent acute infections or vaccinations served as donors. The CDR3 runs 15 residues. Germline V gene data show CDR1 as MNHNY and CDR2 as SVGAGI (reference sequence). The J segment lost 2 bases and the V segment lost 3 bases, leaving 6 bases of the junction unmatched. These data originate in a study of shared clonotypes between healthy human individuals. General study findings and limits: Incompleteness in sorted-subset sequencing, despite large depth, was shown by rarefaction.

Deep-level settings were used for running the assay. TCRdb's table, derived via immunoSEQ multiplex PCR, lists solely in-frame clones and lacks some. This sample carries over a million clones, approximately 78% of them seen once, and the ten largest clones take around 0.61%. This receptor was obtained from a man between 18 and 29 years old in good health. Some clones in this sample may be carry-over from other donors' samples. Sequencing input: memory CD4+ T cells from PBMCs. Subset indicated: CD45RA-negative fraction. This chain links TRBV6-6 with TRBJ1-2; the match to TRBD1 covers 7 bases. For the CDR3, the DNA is TGTGCCAGCAGTTATGAGGACAGGCCGAACTATGGCTACACCTTC. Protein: CASSYEDRPNYGYTF.